This T cell receptor beta chain was sequenced in a study of T-cell reconstitution after alpha-beta-depleted transplantation in children. Study-wide results and caveats: There were reportedly several hundred expanded graft clones from which alpha-beta T cells came about two months after transplant.

V lost 0 bases, J lost 6 bases, and 8 bases lay in between. The CDR3 has 13 residues. Germline V gene data show CDR1 as MNHEY and CDR2 as SVGAGI. Many counts were recorded for this clonotype. Its antigen is not identified. Library preparation (for TCRbeta) was performed with unique molecular identifiers. Each CDR3 protein gets one entry after TCRdb re-called the PCR reads with MiXCR. Among over 450,000 distinct CDR3 sequences, about 11% were seen once, and the ten largest hold around 2.2%. The material was PBMCs, obtained before TCRalphabeta/CD19-depleted stem cell transplant. This receptor was identified in a child aged 2-15 years with inherited bone marrow failure, due to receive a stem cell transplant. The chain uses TRBV6-5 and TRBJ1-1, with a weak D call TRBD1 (5 bases). The CDR3 region has the DNA TGTGCCAGCAGTTACTCGGGACTCCCTGAAGCTTTCTTT. Its protein is CASSYSGLPEAFF.